These 7 T cell receptor beta chains share one sample of origin, sequenced in a study of T cell responses to AZD1222 COVID-19 vaccine. Produced via immunoSEQ multiplex PCR; TCRdb's table is partial and in-frame only. The data hold 50,000 or so clones, with approximately 89% observed a single time. The material sequenced was peripheral blood, taken on day 0 of AZD1222 vaccination. Receptors were obtained from an adult in good health.

V usage is TRBV7-9 and J usage is TRBJ1-2; no clear D gene. CDR3 length: 12 residues. The germline gives CDR1 SEHNR, CDR2 FQNEAQ (reference sequence). V lost 3 bases and J lost 8, with 10 bases in between. The CDR3 loop is CASSFGVTGYTF. The CDR3 DNA is TGTGCCAGCAGCTTTGGGGTCACAGGCTACACCTTC.

The chain is built from TRBV27 and TRBJ2-3; no firm D call. The CDR3 has 15 residues. Germline lookup yields CDR1 MNHEY and CDR2 SMNVEV (reference sequence). Trimming cost V 3 bases and J 2 bases, with 12 bases left between them. The CDR3 nucleotides are TGTGCCAGCAGTTTGGTAGCTATCGACACAGATACGCAGTATTTT. Translation gives CASSLVAIDTDTQYF.

The chain employs TRBV3-1 (or the pseudogene TRBV3-2) and TRBJ2-1; D gene uncertain. The germline CDR1 and CDR2 sequences are LGHDT and YNNKEL (reference sequence). V was shortened by 5 bases and J by 6 bases, with 5 bases between the two germline ends. The CDR3 spans 11 residues. This chain's CDR3 is CASSTLNEQFF. DNA of the CDR3: TGTGCCAGCAGCACCCTCAATGAGCAGTTCTTC.

Comment on this clone: The same CDR3 also results from other DNA sequences found in this sample. The chain recombines TRBV3-1 (or the pseudogene TRBV3-2) with TRBJ2-3, with TRBD2 identical over 7 bases. V shed 3 bases, J shed 1 base, and the junction held 1 base outside the gene matches. The CDR3 is 14 residues long. CDR1 LGHDT and CDR2 YNNKEL come from the germline V gene (reference sequence). The CDR3 DNA reads as TGTGCCAGCAGCCAGGGAGGGGGCACAGATACGCAGTATTTT. Translated: CASSQGGGTDTQYF.

The chain has TRBV7-8 and TRBJ2-1; 7 nucleotides align to TRBD2. In germline, CDR1 is SGHVS, CDR2 FQNEAQ. V lost 7 bases and J lost 12; bases outside the gene matches: 24. This CDR3 has 17 amino acids. The CDR3 DNA follows: TGTGCCAGCACCCCCTCCAGGCGGGAGTCGCCTCTGGTACCGCAGTTCTTC. Protein sequence: CASTPSRRESPLVPQFF.

A few counts support this clone. The chain uses TRBV14 and TRBJ2-2; 8 positions match TRBD2. J gave up 5 bases and V 5 bases, and 7 bases lay outside the gene matches. This CDR3 has 15 amino acids. Germline CDR1 SGHDN, CDR2 FVKESK. The CDR3 spells CASSYNLAGTGELFF. The CDR3 DNA follows: TGTGCCAGCAGCTATAATTTAGCGGGAACCGGGGAGCTGTTTTTT. The complete variable domain, with remaining parts taken from reference TRBV14 and TRBJ2-2, reads EAGVTQFPSHSVIEKGQTVTLRCDPISGHDNLYWYRRVMGKEIKFLLHFVKESKQDESGMPNNRFLAERTGGTYSTLKVQPAELEDSGVYFCASSYNLAGTGELFFGEGSRLTVL.

The chain is built from TRBV28 and TRBJ1-1; D may be TRBD1 (5 bases). The ends were cut back, 5 bases at V and 0 bases at J, with 7 bases in the middle. CDR3 length: 13 residues. In germline, CDR1 is MDHEN, CDR2 SYDVKM. Here the CDR3 DNA reads TGTGCCAGCAGTCAACAGGTGAACACTGAAGCTTTCTTT. Its protein product is CASSQQVNTEAFF.